Below, 13 T cell receptor beta chains from the same sample are listed, as sequenced in a study of response to subunit inactivated influenza vaccine. TCRdb ran MiXCR on the RT-PCR reads and lists one entry per CDR3 protein. The sample lists about 570,000 distinct CDR3 sequences, approximately 10% occurring once. Sequenced material: PBMCs from blood, taken on the day of vaccination. The receptors were sampled from a man aged 50-59 years who received an inactivated influenza vaccine.

The V and J genes are TRBV20-1 and TRBJ2-7; 14 bases are shared with TRBD2. Trimming at V came to 3 bases and at J to 9 bases, leaving 7 bases not matched to a gene. The germline CDR1 and CDR2 sequences are DFQATT and SNEGSKA (reference sequence). The CDR3 extends over 14 amino acids. The CDR3 DNA sequence: TGCAGTGCTAGCACCGGGACTAGCGGGAGAGTGCAGTACTTC. This codes for CSASTGTSGRVQYF.

In this sample, this clonotype turned up a few times. This chain links TRBV18 with TRBJ2-7; possible D gene TRBD1, 6 bases. Germline CDR1 and CDR2: KGHSH and LQKENI. V was trimmed by 3 bases and J by 3 bases, leaving 12 bases between them. The length of the CDR3 is 14 residues. The CDR3 bases are TGTGCCAGCTCACCTGCCCAGGGGATCTACGAGCAGTACTTC. It yields the protein CASSPAQGIYEQYF.

The V and J genes are TRBV12-3 or TRBV12-4 and TRBJ2-7; D might be TRBD2 (6 bases). This CDR3 spans 13 amino acids. With 2 bases removed from V and 7 bases from J, the gap between germline ends came to 12 bases. The CDR3 DNA reads TGTGCCAGCAGTTTAAATCAGGGAGGTGAGCAGTACTTC. Its translation is CASSLNQGGEQYF.

This clonotype was seen only a few times. This chain links TRBV19 with TRBJ2-7, with 11 bases fitting TRBD2. The CDR3 is 15 amino acids. Unmatched junction bases numbered 7, after V lost 5 bases and J lost 4 bases. Germline V gene data show CDR1 as LNHDA and CDR2 as SQIVND (reference sequence). CDR3 amino acids: CASSLAGGPYYEQYF. For the CDR3, the DNA is TGTGCCAGTAGTTTAGCGGGAGGGCCTTATTACGAGCAGTACTTC. The full variable domain, rest sourced from reference TRBV19 and TRBJ2-7, is DGGITQSPKYLFRKEGQNVTLSCEQNLNHDAMYWYRQDPGQGLRLIYYSQIVNDFQKGDIAEGYSVSREKKESFPLTVTSAQKNPTAFYLCASSLAGGPYYEQYFGPGTRLTVT.

This clonotype occurred many times. The rearrangement uses TRBV20-1 and TRBJ1-2; 7 nucleotides align to TRBD1. Looked up from germline, CDR1 is DFQATT and CDR2 is SNEGSKA (reference sequence). This CDR3 comprises 9 residues. Losses at the gene ends were 2 bases for V and 14 bases for J; bases not matched to a gene: 2. The CDR3 protein is CSARTGQTF. CDR3 sequence (DNA): TGCAGTGCTAGAACGGGACAGACCTTC.

The V and J genes are TRBV6-1 and TRBJ1-1, with D hard to call. Per the germline V gene, CDR1 is MNHNS and CDR2 is SASEGT. The CDR3 is 14 amino acids. V was trimmed by 4 bases and J by 0 bases, leaving 9 bases between them. The CDR3 DNA is TGTGCCAGCAGTGTAGTCCTTATGAACACTGAAGCTTTCTTT. This encodes CASSVVLMNTEAFF.

This clonotype was picked up a small number of times. The genes are TRBV5-1 and TRBJ1-6; the D is unclear. The CDR3 is made up of 10 amino acids. The V end lost 4 bases, the J end lost 15 bases, and 8 bases lay between the germline ends. Germline V CDR1 and CDR2: SGHRS, YFSETQ. In nucleotides, the CDR3 is TGCGCCAGCAGCCTACTCCTCCTCCACTTT. Residues: CASSLLLLHF.

This clonotype has more than one count but fewer than ten. Here the CDR3 DNA reads TGCGCCAGCAGCCCCAACTCGGGCAGCAATCAGCCCCAGCATTTT. Protein sequence: CASSPNSGSNQPQHF. The chain carries TRBV4-1 and TRBJ1-5; D not resolved. Germline values: CDR1 MGHRA, CDR2 YSYEKL. V lost 4 bases and J 1 base, leaving 11 bases between the germline ends. This CDR3 spans 15 amino acids.

This clonotype was seen repeatedly, ten times or more. The chain has TRBV5-1 and TRBJ2-7; D is perhaps TRBD1 (6 bases). Germline assignment: CDR1 SGHRS and CDR2 YFSETQ. The CDR3 has 13 amino acids. V was shortened by 3 bases and J by 3 bases, with 10 bases between the two germline ends. The CDR3 here is CASSSTGFYEQYF. As DNA, the CDR3 is TGCGCCAGCAGCTCGACAGGATTCTACGAGCAGTACTTC. Together with reference TRBV5-1 and TRBJ2-7, the CDR3 gives the full variable domain: KAGVTQTPRYLIKTRGQQVTLSCSPISGHRSVSWYQQTPGQGLQFLFEYFSETQRNKGNFPGRFSGRQFSNSRSEMNVSTLELGDSALYLCASSSTGFYEQYFGPGTRLTVT.

The chain uses TRBV29-1 and TRBJ2-2; D could derive from TRBD1 or TRBD2 (5 bases each). This CDR3 is 14 amino acids long. Trimming removed 3 bases from V and 2 bases from J, with 10 bases in between. Per germline, CDR1 SQVTM and CDR2 ANQGSEA. CDR3 amino acids: CSVDAGTNTGELFF. The CDR3 DNA follows: TGCAGCGTTGACGCAGGGACCAACACCGGGGAGCTGTTTTTT.

Ten or more counts support this clonotype. The rearrangement uses TRBV5-1 and TRBJ2-5; D perhaps matches TRBD2 (5 bases). V was trimmed by 0 bases and J by 5 bases, leaving 17 bases between them. The CDR3 has 16 residues. CDR1 is SGHRS and CDR2 is YFSETQ in the germline V gene. The CDR3 bases are TGCGCCAGCAGCTTGGGGACTCAGTCGGGTCAGGAGACCCAGTACTTC. Translating gives CASSLGTQSGQETQYF.

The chain has TRBV29-1 and TRBJ2-5, with D possibly TRBD2 on 5 matching bases. The CDR3 totals 14 residues. Germline V lookup: CDR1 SQVTM, CDR2 ANQGSEA. Trimming left V 3 bases short and J 5 bases short, with 16 bases between. CDR3 bases: TGCAGCGTTGACGGGATAGACGCTGGGGAGACCCAGTACTTC. This codes for CSVDGIDAGETQYF.

The chain uses TRBV28 and TRBJ2-2; TRBD2 might be the D (6 bases). V lost 8 bases, J lost 6 bases, and 13 bases lay in between. Per germline, CDR1 MDHEN and CDR2 SYDVKM. The length of the CDR3 is 13 residues. CDR3 region: CASSAPGAGELFF. The CDR3 DNA is TGTGCCAGCTCCGCACCGGGGGCCGGGGAGCTGTTTTTT. The full variable domain, its missing parts supplied by reference TRBV28 and TRBJ2-2, is DVKVTQSSRYLVKRTGEKVFLECVQDMDHENMFWYRQDPGLGLRLIYFSYDVKMKEKGDIPEGYSVSREKKERFSLILESASTNQTSMYLCASSAPGAGELFFGEGSRLTVL.